This record concerns one TCR beta chain sequence. Its antigen is unknown. This sample is drawn from a study of cytomegalovirus exposure and HLA in healthy donors. Findings of the study overall: Reports showed the classifier diagnosing cytomegalovirus status with high specificity and sensitivity. Most TCR beta V segments were productive about 90% or about 30% of the time in an earlier analysis.

The PCR was carried out with 60 Vbeta primers and 13 Jbeta primers. Original analysis: In a later analysis, of 84 million or so unique beta chains, 9 million to 11 million appeared in at least two donors. Produced via immunoSEQ multiplex PCR; TCRdb's table is partial and in-frame only. Clonal size and the V and J genes are those of that table, whereas D and trimming came from the DNA. The table records 160,000 or so clones, approximately 80% of them present only once. This CDR3 has 14 amino acids. Germline lookup yields CDR1 MDHEN and CDR2 SYDVKM. V was trimmed by 5 bases and J by 1 base, leaving 9 bases between them.

The gene calls are TRBV28 and TRBJ1-5, with D possibly matching TRBD1 (5 bases). The clonotype comes from a male donor in good health and CMV-seropositive. Sequencing was performed on PBMCs. CDR3 loop: CASSPGGSNQPQHF. The CDR3 coding sequence is TGTGCCAGCAGTCCCGGGGGGAGCAATCAGCCCCAGCATTTT.